Presented here are 30 T cell receptor beta chains from one specimen sequenced in a study of blood T cell repertoires in COVID-19. Using immunoSEQ multiplex PCR, the repertoire was profiled, and TCRdb retains in-frame clones only, with some absent. The sample holds around 220,000 clones, about four fifths seen once. Input material: PBMCs or T cells enriched from blood (not recorded which). The receptors stem from a woman between 40 and 50 years old who had recovered from COVID-19.

The chain couples TRBV9 to TRBJ1-2, with 9 nucleotides matching TRBD1. Germline CDR1 reads SGDLS; CDR2 reads YYNGEE. This CDR3 region has 16 residues. With 3 bases clipped from V and 7 bases from J, the junction kept 13 bases outside the gene matches. The CDR3 loop reads CASSADRGSAMFGYTF. DNA for the CDR3: TGTGCCAGCAGCGCGGACAGGGGTTCTGCTATGTTTGGCTACACCTTC. The whole variable domain, remainder taken from reference TRBV9 and TRBJ1-2, is DSGVTQTPKHLITATGQRVTLRCSPRSGDLSVYWYQQSLDQGLQFLIQYYNGEERAKGNILERFSAQQFPDLHSELNLSSLELGDSALYFCASSADRGSAMFGYTFGSGTRLTVV.

This clone was seen only once. CDR3 sequence reads: CASSQFRGDAGEQFF. The CDR3 DNA reads as TGTGCCAGCAGTCAATTCAGGGGGGACGCGGGTGAGCAGTTCTTC. The J gene is TRBJ2-1, the V gene TRBV28; perhaps TRBD1 as D (7 bases). CDR1 is MDHEN, CDR2 SYDVKM, per germline. The CDR3 has 15 amino acids. V dropped 5 bases and J dropped 9 bases, with 20 bases sitting between them.

The V gene is TRBV6-5, the J gene TRBJ2-1; 14 positions agree with TRBD2. The CDR3 loop spans 16 amino acids. Trimming cost V 0 bases and J 9 bases; bases outside gene matches: 4. Germline assignment: CDR1 MNHEY and CDR2 SVGAGI. The CDR3 sequence: CASSYSGLAGGREQFF. The CDR3 coding sequence is TGTGCCAGCAGTTACTCCGGACTAGCGGGAGGACGTGAGCAGTTCTTC.

The genes are TRBV7-2 and TRBJ2-5; 7 bases map to TRBD1. This CDR3 is 17 amino acids long. Germline loops: CDR1 SGHTA, CDR2 FQGNSA. Losses at the gene ends were 5 bases for V and 1 base for J; bases not matched to a gene: 13. The CDR3 sequence is CASSERTGAWGQETQYF. CDR3 nucleotides: TGTGCCAGCAGCGAACGTACAGGGGCGTGGGGCCAAGAGACCCAGTACTTC.

The chain couples TRBV21-1 to TRBJ2-2; the table's D call TRBD2 went unverified against the DNA. TRBV21-1 is noted as a pseudogene. This CDR3 region has 19 residues. The CDR3 DNA reads TGTGCCAGCAGCAAAAGGGGGCTAGCGGGACTCGCGAACACCGGGGAGCTGTTTTTT. It is translated as CASSKRGLAGLANTGELFF.

V usage is TRBV2 and J usage is TRBJ1-3; perhaps TRBD1 as D (5 bases). Trimming shortened V by 6 bases and J by 1 base, and 13 bases separated the two germline ends. Germline assignment: CDR1 SNHLY and CDR2 FYNNEI. The CDR3 consists of 15 residues. CDR3 DNA: TGTGCCAGCAGAGTGGGGGGGAGTTCTGGAAACACCATATATTTT. The encoded protein is CASRVGGSSGNTIYF.

The chain links TRBV7-2 to TRBJ1-3, with TRBD1 matching 7 bases. CDR3 length: 15 residues. V lost 2 bases to trimming and J lost 3 bases; unmatched junction nucleotides: 4. In germline, CDR1 is SGHTA, CDR2 FQGNSA. CDR3 region: CASSLKGAGGNTIYF. Here the CDR3 DNA reads TGTGCCAGCAGCTTAAAGGGGGCAGGTGGAAACACCATATATTTT.

The chain combines TRBV28 with TRBJ2-3; D perhaps matches TRBD2 (6 bases). Germline CDR1 and CDR2: MDHEN and SYDVKM. The CDR3 spans 13 residues. The germline V and J ends were trimmed by 7 bases and 3 bases, with 11 bases remaining between them. The chain's CDR3 is CASTRGGTDTQYF. CDR3 coding DNA: TGTGCCAGCACCCGAGGAGGGACAGATACGCAGTATTTT.

There are a few counts of this clone. As DNA, the CDR3 is TGTGCCAGCAGCCCATCCCTGCGTGAGCAGTTCTTC. Amino acids: CASSPSLREQFF. The rearrangement links TRBV28 to TRBJ2-1; D is unclear. V lost 6 bases, J lost 9 bases, and 12 bases lay in between. The length of the CDR3 is 12 residues. Germline V CDR1 and CDR2: MDHEN, SYDVKM.

This chain links TRBV29-1 with TRBJ2-5; D possibly corresponds to TRBD2 (5 bases). Germline values: CDR1 SQVTM, CDR2 ANQGSEA. This CDR3 has 13 residues. Trimming removed 5 bases at V and 2 bases at J, with 12 bases between. DNA of the CDR3: TGCAGCGTTACTCCGGGATTACAAGAGACCCAGTACTTC. It translates to CSVTPGLQETQYF. Complete variable domain (other parts from reference TRBV29-1 and TRBJ2-5): SAVISQKPSRDICQRGTSLTIQCQVDSQVTMMFWYRQQPGQSLTLIATANQGSEATYESGFVIDKFPISRPNLTFSTLTVSNMSPEDSSIYLCSVTPGLQETQYFGPGTRLLVL.

This clone was seen a single time. The chain joins TRBV29-1 to TRBJ2-3, with 7 bases lining up with TRBD1. CDR1 and CDR2 (germline): SQVTM, ANQGSEA. The CDR3 length is 12 residues. With V trimmed by 7 bases and J by 6 bases, 7 bases remained unmatched. The CDR3 coding sequence is TGCAGCGGAAACAGGGGTGCCGATACGCAGTATTTT. It specifies CSGNRGADTQYF.

The chain employs TRBV16 and TRBJ2-7; D is possibly TRBD2 (6 bases). Trimming removed 2 bases from V and 2 bases from J, with 13 bases in between. Per the germline V gene, CDR1 is KGHSY and CDR2 is FQNENV. The CDR3 has 15 residues. The CDR3 DNA follows: TGTGCCAGCAGCCAACGCGGGACTTACCCCTACGAGCAGTACGTC. Translation: CASSQRGTYPYEQYV.

The chain links TRBV5-5 to TRBJ2-3, with D possibly TRBD1 on 6 matching bases. Germline lookup yields CDR1 SGHKS and CDR2 YYEKEE (reference sequence). The CDR3 runs to 13 residues. Trimming removed 3 bases from V and 4 bases from J, with 9 bases in between. CDR3 DNA sequence: TGTGCCAGCAGCTGGGGACATCCAGATACGCAGTATTTT. This gives the protein CASSWGHPDTQYF. Variable domain in full (rest from reference TRBV5-5 and TRBJ2-3): DAGVTQSPTHLIKTRGQQVTLRCSPISGHKSVSWYQQVLGQGPQFIFQYYEKEERGRGNFPDRFSARQFPNYSSELNVNALLLGDSALYLCASSWGHPDTQYFGPGTRLTVL.

The rearrangement joins TRBV7-2 to TRBJ2-1; 12 nucleotides agree with TRBD2. V lost 1 base, J lost 4 bases, and 5 bases stayed unmatched. There are 17 residues in the CDR3. Germline V lookup: CDR1 SGHTA, CDR2 FQGNSA. The CDR3, as DNA: TGTGCCAGCAGCTTAGATCCCGGGACTAGCGGGTACAATGAGCAGTTCTTC. Translated: CASSLDPGTSGYNEQFF.

V usage is TRBV18 and J usage is TRBJ1-6, with TRBD1 matching 10 bases. The germline gives CDR1 KGHSH, CDR2 LQKENI. J lost 9 bases, V lost 3 bases, and 2 bases had no gene match. The CDR3 consists of 14 residues. The CDR3 DNA follows: TGTGCCAGCTCACCGGACAGGGGGGCTTCACCCCTCCACTTT. Its translation: CASSPDRGASPLHF.

This clone appeared once. The V call is TRBV9, the J call TRBJ1-3, with D perhaps matching TRBD1 (6 bases). V shed 3 bases and J shed 0 bases, with 22 bases lying between them. The CDR3 extends over 19 amino acids. CDR1 is SGDLS and CDR2 is YYNGEE in the germline V gene. CDR3 sequence: CASSGPYPGQLSSGNTIYF. The CDR3 DNA is TGTGCCAGCAGCGGCCCCTACCCCGGACAGTTAAGCTCTGGAAACACCATATATTTT.

The genes are TRBV4-1 and TRBJ2-7, with 10 positions matching TRBD2. Germline assignment: CDR1 MGHRA and CDR2 YSYEKL. The V and J ends lost 5 bases and 6 bases, in that order; junction bases with no gene match: 10. CDR3 size: 15 residues. The CDR3, as DNA: TGCGCCAGCAGCTCCCTAGCGGGAGTGAAGGTCGAGCAGTACTTC. It specifies CASSSLAGVKVEQYF.

The table lists this clone with a count of one. The chain uses TRBV30 and TRBJ1-6; possibly TRBD1 for D (6 bases). Per the germline V gene, CDR1 is GTSNPN and CDR2 is SVGIG (reference sequence). V lost 7 bases, J lost 7 bases, and 20 bases lay in between. CDR3 length: 15 residues. CDR3 sequence (DNA): TGTGCCTCCCCGATGGGGGCAGGGTTGAATTCACCCCTCCACTTT. Protein product: CASPMGAGLNSPLHF. Combining the CDR3 with reference TRBV30 and TRBJ1-6 gives the whole variable domain SQTIHQWPATLVQPVGSPLSLECTVEGTSNPNLYWYRQAAGRGLQLLFYSVGIGQISSEVPQNLSASRPQDRQFILSSKKLLLSDSGFYLCASPMGAGLNSPLHFGNGTRLTVT.

The chain recombines TRBV5-1 with TRBJ2-5; 7 bases fit TRBD2. Germline V gene sequence: CDR1 SGHRS, CDR2 YFSETQ. Trimming removed 4 bases from V and 2 bases from J; junction bases left unmatched: 11. CDR3 length: 16 amino acids. Here the CDR3 DNA reads TGCGCCAGCAGCGCAACCGGGACTATCACGCAAGAGACCCAGTACTTC. Residues: CASSATGTITQETQYF.

The rearrangement joins TRBV5-1 to TRBJ1-2; 8 bases align to TRBD1. The V and J ends lost 4 bases and 8 bases, in that order; junction bases with no gene match: 7. The CDR3 consists of 13 residues. Germline values: CDR1 SGHRS, CDR2 YFSETQ. The CDR3, as DNA: TGCGCCAGCAGCGCCGGACAGGGAGAGGGCTACACCTTC. This gives the protein CASSAGQGEGYTF.

This chain links TRBV9 with TRBJ2-3; 8 nucleotides align to TRBD2. From germline, CDR1 is SGDLS and CDR2 YYNGEE. V shed 0 bases, J shed 2 bases, and the junction held 5 bases outside the gene matches. This CDR3 has 16 amino acids. CDR3 protein: CASSVELSGITDTQYF. CDR3 coding DNA: TGTGCCAGCAGCGTAGAGCTTAGCGGGATCACAGATACGCAGTATTTT.

This clone came up once. This chain joins TRBV18 and TRBJ1-2; no reliable D call. V was cut by 5 bases and J by 7 bases, with 14 bases left in between. The CDR3 has 13 residues. The germline gives CDR1 KGHSH, CDR2 LQKENI. DNA of the CDR3: TGTGCCAGCTCAGTGGGTCGGGTTCGTGGCTACACCTTC. Its protein product is CASSVGRVRGYTF.

This clone turned up a few times. The chain joins TRBV28 to TRBJ1-2; D perhaps matches TRBD1 (6 bases). The germline V and J ends were trimmed by 1 base and 4 bases, with 7 bases remaining between them. CDR1 is MDHEN, CDR2 SYDVKM, per germline. CDR3 length: 13 residues. The CDR3 loop is CASSLSGVYGYTF. The CDR3 DNA is TGTGCCAGCAGTTTATCAGGGGTCTATGGCTACACCTTC.

V is TRBV7-9 and J is TRBJ1-3; no firm D call. This CDR3 spans 14 amino acids. Germline CDR1 is SEHNR and CDR2 is FQNEAQ (reference sequence). Trimming shortened V by 1 base and J by 0 bases, and 4 bases separated the two germline ends. CDR3 bases: TGTGCCAGCAGCTTAGACAACTCTGGAAACACCATATATTTT. It codes for CASSLDNSGNTIYF. The variable domain in full, completed from reference TRBV7-9 and TRBJ1-3, reads DTGVSQNPRHKITKRGQNVTFRCDPISEHNRLYWYRQTLGQGPEFLTYFQNEAQLEKSRLLSDRFSAERPKGSFSTLEIQRTEQGDSAMYLCASSLDNSGNTIYFGEGSWLTVV.

The chain employs TRBV2 and TRBJ1-4, with a weak D call TRBD1 (6 bases). This CDR3 region has 15 residues. The V end was cut by 6 bases, the J end by 6 bases, with 17 bases between. Germline CDR1 reads SNHLY; CDR2 reads FYNNEI. The CDR3 spells CASRGQGFLYEKLFF. The DNA for the CDR3 is TGTGCCAGCAGGGGCCAGGGGTTCCTCTATGAAAAACTGTTTTTT.

V gene TRBV7-2 combines with J gene TRBJ2-3; TRBD2 matches at 13 bases. J gave up 4 bases and V 1 base, and 8 bases lay outside the gene matches. The V gene's germline CDR1 is SGHTA and CDR2 FQGNSA. The CDR3 has 18 amino acids. Here the CDR3 DNA reads TGTGCCAGCAGCTTAGTTCCTTCGACTAGCGGGAGGCCAGATACGCAGTATTTT. Its protein product is CASSLVPSTSGRPDTQYF.

This clone came up once. CDR3 bases: TGTGCCAGCAGCGTAGCTACGGGGGTTGCGTCCTACGAGCAGTACTTC. Residues: CASSVATGVASYEQYF. The chain recombines TRBV9 with TRBJ2-7, with D possibly TRBD2 on 6 matching bases. Trimming left V 0 bases short and J 1 base short, with 14 bases between. The CDR3 has 16 amino acids. Germline assignment: CDR1 SGDLS and CDR2 YYNGEE.

V gene TRBV5-1 combines with J gene TRBJ2-3; TRBD1 matches 7 bases. Trimming took 4 bases from V and 4 from J; bases not matched to a gene: 3. This CDR3 has 13 residues. Germline V gene data show CDR1 as SGHRS and CDR2 as YFSETQ. The CDR3 region is CASSRQGPDTQYF. The CDR3 nucleotides are TGCGCCAGCAGCCGACAGGGACCAGATACGCAGTATTTT. Drawing the rest from reference TRBV5-1 and TRBJ2-3, the complete variable domain is KAGVTQTPRYLIKTRGQQVTLSCSPISGHRSVSWYQQTPGQGLQFLFEYFSETQRNKGNFPGRFSGRQFSNSRSEMNVSTLELGDSALYLCASSRQGPDTQYFGPGTRLTVL.

This chain joins TRBV15 and TRBJ2-1; 8 bases line up with TRBD2. The junction had 4 bases not matched to a gene; V was cut back by 0 bases and J by 6 bases. The CDR3 sequence is 15 residues long. From germline, CDR1 is LNHNV and CDR2 YYDKDF (reference sequence). CDR3 region: CATSRDSSGSNEQFF. For the CDR3, the DNA is TGTGCCACCAGCAGAGATTCGAGCGGGAGCAATGAGCAGTTCTTC.

This chain links TRBV18 with TRBJ2-3; a possible D gene is TRBD1 (5 bases). Trimming pared 2 bases from V and 1 base from J, leaving 10 bases between. This CDR3 is 15 amino acids long. The germline V gene has CDR1 KGHSH and CDR2 LQKENI. The CDR3 bases are TGTGCCAGCTCACCAAGTTTCAGGGGCACAGATACGCAGTATTTT. Protein product: CASSPSFRGTDTQYF.